Listed below are T cell receptor beta chains from one sample, sequenced in a study of regulatory T cells in long-lasting Graves disease. In TCRdb, the multiplex PCR reads were re-called with MiXCR into one record per CDR3 protein. The sample lists roughly 470,000 distinct CDR3 sequences, 20% seen once, with 7% to 9.5% in the top ten. The sequencing used peripheral blood mononuclear cells (PBMCs), collected when the disease was refractory, from a patient treated with antithyroid drugs. The source of these receptors is a female donor with Graves disease. CDR3s include the opening cysteine and the closing phenylalanine or tryptophan. A D gene is named only where the DNA matches it firmly. Where a row states a size, it is once, few, many or the class of an expanded clone; other rows omit it.

v_call	cdr3_length	d_call	j_call	clone_size	cdr3_aa	cdr3_nt
TRBV28	15	TRBD1	TRBJ1-5	.	CASSFLGQGRQPQHF	TGTGCCAGCAGTTTTCTTGGACAGGGACGGCAGCCCCAGCATTTT
TRBV7-8	16	.	TRBJ2-2	many	CASSPMSSANTGELFF	TGTGCCAGCAGCCCTATGTCTAGCGCGAACACCGGGGAGCTGTTTTTT
TRBV19	17	.	TRBJ1-5	few	CASSIDQGRVSNQPQHF	TGTGCCAGTAGTATAGATCAGGGTAGGGTAAGCAATCAGCCCCAGCATTTT
TRBV7-9	15	TRBD1	TRBJ1-2	.	CASSSPTGGADGYTF	TGTGCCAGCAGCTCCCCGACAGGGGGCGCAGATGGCTACACCTTC
TRBV6-2/TRBV6-3	14	.	TRBJ1-3	few	CASSYATGGNTIYF	TGTGCCAGCAGTTATGCGACAGGCGGAAACACCATATATTTT
TRBV7-8	16	.	TRBJ2-2	.	CASSLMTGQITGELFF	TGTGCCAGCAGCTTAATGACCGGACAAATCACCGGGGAGCTGTTTTTT
TRBV10-3	12	.	TRBJ2-1	.	CAISDPGNEQFF	TGTGCCATCAGTGACCCGGGCAATGAGCAGTTCTTC
TRBV20-1	15	TRBD2	TRBJ2-7	.	CSAIDDSGSSYEQYF	TGCAGTGCTATCGATGATAGCGGGAGCTCCTACGAGCAGTACTTC
TRBV4-1	15	.	TRBJ1-5	.	CASSLLDGGNQPQHF	TGCGCCAGCAGCCTCTTGGACGGGGGCAATCAGCCCCAGCATTTT
TRBV7-8	14	.	TRBJ2-7	few	CASSFTRDFYEQYF	TGTGCCAGCAGCTTTACGCGGGATTTCTACGAGCAGTACTTC
TRBV6-1	13	.	TRBJ1-1	many	CASSGGMNTEAFF	TGTGCCAGCAGCGGAGGGATGAACACTGAAGCTTTCTTT
TRBV12-3/TRBV12-4	13	.	TRBJ1-4	many	CASGGVWDEKLFF	TGTGCCAGCGGGGGGGTATGGGATGAAAAACTGTTTTTT
TRBV28	15	.	TRBJ2-5	many	CASSLQGSLEETQYF	TGTGCCAGCAGCCTTCAGGGGAGTTTAGAAGAGACCCAGTACTTC
TRBV7-2	15	TRBD1	TRBJ1-3	.	CASSQGTGAGNTIYF	TGTGCCAGCAGCCAGGGGACAGGGGCTGGAAACACCATATATTTT
TRBV27	16	.	TRBJ2-7	.	CASSPQGYPVSYEQYF	TGTGCCAGCAGCCCCCAGGGCTATCCGGTCTCCTACGAGCAGTACTTC
TRBV15	16	.	TRBJ2-2	few	CATSRERGARTGELFF	TGTGCCACCAGCAGAGAAAGGGGCGCGCGCACCGGGGAGCTGTTTTTT
TRBV13	14	.	TRBJ1-4	many	CASSLAGRDEKLFF	TGTGCCAGCAGCTTAGCAGGGAGGGATGAAAAACTGTTTTTT
TRBV20-1	11	.	TRBJ2-7	few	CSARDPPEQYF	TGCAGTGCTAGAGACCCTCCCGAGCAGTACTTC
TRBV19	12	.	TRBJ2-7	few	CASSIGTGEQYF	TGTGCCAGTAGTATTGGGACGGGGGAGCAGTACTTC
TRBV5-6	14	.	TRBJ1-2	.	CASSSGLRLEGYTF	TGTGCCAGCAGCTCGGGCCTCCGGCTAGAGGGCTACACCTTC
TRBV19	15	TRBD1	TRBJ2-2	once	CASSIWTGDTGELLF	TGTGCCAGTAGTATTTGGACAGGTGACACCGGGGAGCTGCTTTTT
TRBV18	15	.	TRBJ2-5	many	CASSPTTGVQETQYF	TGTGCCAGCTCACCTACCACAGGAGTCCAAGAGACCCAGTACTTC
TRBV3-1	16	.	TRBJ2-2	many	CASSLLTGRNTGELFF	TGTGCCAGCAGCCTATTAACAGGGAGGAACACCGGGGAGCTGTTTTTT
TRBV9	15	TRBD2	TRBJ2-3	.	CASSVSSGRADTQYF	TGTGCCAGCAGCGTGTCCAGCGGGAGGGCGGATACGCAGTATTTT
TRBV7-2	19	TRBD2	TRBJ2-2	.	CASTPGTSGLQSNTGELFF	TGTGCCAGCACCCCAGGGACTAGCGGGTTACAATCGAACACCGGGGAGCTGTTTTTT
TRBV28	18	TRBD2	TRBJ2-7	many	CATTEPRASGRSAYEQYF	TGTGCCACCACGGAGCCTAGGGCTAGCGGGAGGTCGGCCTACGAGCAGTACTTC
TRBV2	17	.	TRBJ1-6	many	CASSERFASSYNSPLHF	TGTGCCAGCAGTGAAAGGTTCGCGAGCTCCTATAATTCACCCCTCCACTTT
TRBV9	18	TRBD2	TRBJ2-6	few	CASSLGLAGGGGANVLTF	TGTGCCAGCAGCTTGGGACTAGCGGGAGGAGGTGGGGCCAACGTCCTGACTTTC
TRBV30	15	TRBD1	TRBJ2-5	.	CAWTPGQSFQETQYF	TGTGCCTGGACGCCGGGACAGAGCTTCCAAGAGACCCAGTACTTC
TRBV5-1	17	TRBD2	TRBJ2-7	.	CASSFFGRLAGSYEQYF	TGCGCCAGCAGCTTTTTCGGGCGACTAGCGGGTTCCTACGAGCAGTACTTC
TRBV6-5	16	TRBD1	TRBJ1-2	many	CASSYLRQGAFYGYTF	TGTGCCAGCAGTTACCTGCGACAGGGGGCGTTCTATGGCTACACCTTC
TRBV12-3/TRBV12-4	18	.	TRBJ1-5	many	CASSLRGDGAGANQPQHF	TGTGCCAGCAGTTTAAGAGGTGATGGGGCAGGGGCCAATCAGCCCCAGCATTTT
TRBV27	14	.	TRBJ2-7	few	CAAAPSTASYEQYF	TGTGCCGCCGCTCCTTCAACGGCATCCTACGAGCAGTACTTC